These 18 T cell receptor beta chains originate from one sample sequenced in a study of OX40 agonist ivuxolimab in advanced cancers. Clones were read by immunoSEQ multiplex PCR, and TCRdb kept only the in-frame ones, dropping some. Of 15,000 or so clones listed, roughly 75% are singletons. The sequenced sample was CD4+ or CD8+ T cells sorted from blood, obtained in a trial of the OX40 agonist ivuxolimab. The origin of the receptors is an adult with an advanced solid tumor such as melanoma, head and neck, liver or kidney cancer.

The chain uses TRBV4-1 and TRBJ1-5; 7 bases are shared with TRBD1. Unmatched junction bases numbered 2, after V lost 2 bases and J lost 1 base. The CDR3 length is 15 residues. Looked up from germline, CDR1 is MGHRA and CDR2 is YSYEKL. The CDR3 loop reads CASSQSDRSNQPQHF. The CDR3 region has the DNA TGCGCCAGCAGCCAATCGGACAGGAGCAATCAGCCCCAGCATTTT.

The rearrangement links TRBV19 to TRBJ2-1; D is uncertain. CDR3 length: 12 residues. The germline CDR1 and CDR2 sequences are LNHDA and SQIVND (reference sequence). Trimming pared 3 bases from V and 8 bases from J, leaving 8 bases between. This chain's CDR3 is CASSMDGDEQFF. As DNA, the CDR3 is TGTGCCAGTAGTATGGACGGCGATGAGCAGTTCTTC.

This clone came up once. This chain's CDR3 is CASSPLPGQRYEQYF. In DNA form, the CDR3 reads TGCGCCAGCAGCCCTTTACCGGGACAGCGCTACGAGCAGTACTTC. This sequence joins TRBV4-1 and TRBJ2-7, with TRBD1 matching 7 bases. V lost 4 bases, J lost 3 bases, and 9 bases stayed unmatched. Germline CDR1 and CDR2: MGHRA and YSYEKL. This CDR3 is built from 15 residues.

The chain uses TRBV13 and TRBJ2-7; weak D call: TRBD2 (5 bases). The germline CDR1 and CDR2 sequences are PRHDT and FYEKMQ (reference sequence). V was clipped by 4 bases and J by 6 bases, with 19 bases between them. This CDR3 contains 15 residues. Here the CDR3 reads CASSSTPSGGGEQYF. Written as DNA, the CDR3 is TGTGCCAGCAGCTCTACTCCCTCAGGAGGTGGCGAGCAGTACTTC.

The chain has TRBV29-1 and TRBJ2-7, with TRBD1 as a possible D gene (5 bases). Germline CDR1 SQVTM, CDR2 ANQGSEA. CDR3 length: 13 residues. V was cut by 6 bases and J by 2 bases, with 14 bases left in between. The CDR3 sequence is CSVQKTDTYEQYF. DNA of the CDR3: TGCAGCGTGCAGAAGACAGATACCTACGAGCAGTACTTC.

The rearrangement joins TRBV2 to TRBJ1-2; TRBD1 agrees at 9 bases. CDR3 length equals 14 residues. The germline CDR1 and CDR2 sequences are SNHLY and FYNNEI. V trimming: 5 bases; J trimming: 6 bases; junction bases outside the gene matches: 7. The CDR3 loop reads CASSKGQGGNGYTF. As DNA, the CDR3 is TGTGCCAGCAGTAAGGGACAGGGTGGGAATGGCTACACCTTC.

The V gene is TRBV11-3, the J gene TRBJ2-5; D is possibly TRBD1 (6 bases). The DNA end favors TRBJ2-7, so the J call may be wrong. CDR3 length: 15 amino acids. The germline CDR1 and CDR2 sequences are SGHNT and YENEEA. CDR3 amino acids: CASNLMGAMDYEQYF. CDR3 DNA: TGTGCCAGCAACCTCATGGGGGCAATGGACTACGAGCAGTACTTC.

V gene TRBV10-3 combines with J gene TRBJ1-1; TRBD1 matches at 8 bases. The V gene's germline CDR1 is ENHRY and CDR2 SYGVKD. J lost 1 base, V lost 7 bases, and 5 bases had no gene match. CDR3 length: 14 amino acids. The DNA for the CDR3 is TGTGCCATCACCGGAGACAGGGGGAACACTGAAGCTTTCTTT. Translating gives CAITGDRGNTEAFF.

This chain links TRBV29-1 with TRBJ2-2; D remains ambiguous. Trimming removed 7 bases from V and 3 bases from J, with 6 bases in between. The CDR3 sequence is 11 residues long. Germline V gene data show CDR1 as SQVTM and CDR2 as ANQGSEA. The CDR3 sequence is CSGLDTGELFF. The CDR3 coding sequence is TGCAGCGGACTTGACACCGGGGAGCTGTTTTTT.

This chain links TRBV19 with TRBJ1-1; D possibly corresponds to TRBD1 (5 bases). In germline, CDR1 is LNHDA, CDR2 SQIVND (reference sequence). Trimming pared 8 bases from V and 1 base from J, leaving 11 bases between. The CDR3 runs to 13 residues. CDR3 sequence reads: CASGTTENTEAFF. CDR3 DNA: TGTGCCAGTGGGACGACTGAGAACACTGAAGCTTTCTTT. Supplemented by reference TRBV19 and TRBJ1-1, the full variable domain reads DGGITQSPKYLFRKEGQNVTLSCEQNLNHDAMYWYRQDPGQGLRLIYYSQIVNDFQKGDIAEGYSVSREKKESFPLTVTSAQKNPTAFYLCASGTTENTEAFFGQGTRLTVV.

The chain employs TRBV6-5 and TRBJ1-2, with TRBD1 matching over 7 bases. Germline lookup yields CDR1 MNHEY and CDR2 SVGAGI. The J segment lost 5 bases and the V segment lost 4 bases, leaving 7 bases of the junction unmatched. This CDR3 is built from 14 residues. The CDR3 coding sequence is TGTGCCAGCAGTTTGGAGGGGGCGCCTTATGGCTACACCTTC. Amino acids: CASSLEGAPYGYTF.

This chain uses TRBV30 with TRBJ2-7; TRBD1 might be the D (6 bases). V lost 8 bases to trimming and J lost 2 bases, with 10 bases between them. Germline CDR1 reads GTSNPN; CDR2 reads SVGIG (reference sequence). The CDR3 consists of 11 residues. The DNA of the CDR3 is TGTGCCGGGGGCCAGACCTACGAGCAGTACTTC. It encodes CAGGQTYEQYF. Complete variable domain (other parts from reference TRBV30 and TRBJ2-7): SQTIHQWPATLVQPVGSPLSLECTVEGTSNPNLYWYRQAAGRGLQLLFYSVGIGQISSEVPQNLSASRPQDRQFILSSKKLLLSDSGFYLCAGGQTYEQYFGPGTRLTVT.

J is TRBJ2-7 and V is TRBV6-5, with 8 bases fitting TRBD1. V shed 1 base and J 3 bases; nucleotides not matched to a gene: 5. Per germline, CDR1 MNHEY and CDR2 SVGAGI. The CDR3 extends over 15 amino acids. This CDR3 is CASSYFSGGGYEQYF. The CDR3 nucleotides are TGTGCCAGCAGTTACTTCTCAGGGGGCGGCTACGAGCAGTACTTC.

V usage is TRBV28 and J usage is TRBJ2-7, with D unresolved. Germline V CDR1 and CDR2: MDHEN, SYDVKM. This CDR3 spans 13 amino acids. Trimming shortened V by 3 bases and J by 0 bases, and 6 bases separated the two germline ends. This chain's CDR3 is CASSLGSSYEQYF. CDR3 DNA sequence: TGTGCCAGCAGTTTGGGCAGCTCCTACGAGCAGTACTTC.

The rearrangement links TRBV2 to TRBJ1-1, with a possible D match to TRBD1 (6 bases). V gave up 8 bases and J gave up 11 bases, with 12 bases separating them. CDR3 length: 10 amino acids. Germline V gene data show CDR1 as SNHLY and CDR2 as FYNNEI. CDR3 sequence reads: CASPRGDAFF. DNA for the CDR3: TGTGCCAGCCCGAGGGGGGACGCTTTCTTT.

This chain links TRBV27 with TRBJ2-1; D call uncertain. This CDR3 region has 16 residues. The germline CDR1 and CDR2 sequences are MNHEY and SMNVEV (reference sequence). The germline V and J ends were trimmed by 5 bases and 0 bases, with 14 bases remaining between them. Here the CDR3 reads CASSRSAAVSYNEQFF. As DNA, the CDR3 is TGTGCCAGCAGTCGTTCGGCGGCCGTCTCCTACAATGAGCAGTTCTTC.

The rearrangement uses TRBV19 and TRBJ2-7; 11 nucleotides align to TRBD1. Looked up from germline, CDR1 is LNHDA and CDR2 is SQIVND (reference sequence). There are 15 residues in the CDR3. V shed 5 bases and J 0 bases; nucleotides not matched to a gene: 3. The CDR3 is CASSPGTGGSYEQYF. The DNA for the CDR3 is TGTGCCAGTAGTCCCGGGACAGGGGGCTCCTACGAGCAGTACTTC. Together with reference TRBV19 and TRBJ2-7, the CDR3 gives the full variable domain: DGGITQSPKYLFRKEGQNVTLSCEQNLNHDAMYWYRQDPGQGLRLIYYSQIVNDFQKGDIAEGYSVSREKKESFPLTVTSAQKNPTAFYLCASSPGTGGSYEQYFGPGTRLTVT.

J is TRBJ1-1 and V is TRBV19, with TRBD1 matching over 8 bases. V lost 2 bases and J lost 4; bases outside the gene matches: 12. The germline V gene encodes CDR1 LNHDA and CDR2 SQIVND (reference sequence). The CDR3 contains 17 residues. CDR3 nucleotide sequence: TGTGCCAGTAGTATAAGAGGAGACAGGGGTGGTACCACTGAAGCTTTCTTT. This gives the protein CASSIRGDRGGTTEAFF.